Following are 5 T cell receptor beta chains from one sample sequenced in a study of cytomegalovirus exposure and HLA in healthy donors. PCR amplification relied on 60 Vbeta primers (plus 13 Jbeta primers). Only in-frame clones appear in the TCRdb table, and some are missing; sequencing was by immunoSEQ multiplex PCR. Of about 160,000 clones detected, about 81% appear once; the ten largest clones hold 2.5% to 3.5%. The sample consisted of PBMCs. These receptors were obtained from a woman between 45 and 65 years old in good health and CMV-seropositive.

The CDR3 DNA reads as TGTGCCAGCAGCCAGGCAGGGGGCGAAGTCTATGGCTACACCTTC. Translation: CASSQAGGEVYGYTF. The chain couples TRBV4-2 to TRBJ1-2, with 8 bases matching TRBD1. The CDR3 consists of 15 residues. Per germline, CDR1 LGHNA and CDR2 YNFKEQ. Trimming at V came to 3 bases and at J to 4 bases, leaving 7 bases not matched to a gene.

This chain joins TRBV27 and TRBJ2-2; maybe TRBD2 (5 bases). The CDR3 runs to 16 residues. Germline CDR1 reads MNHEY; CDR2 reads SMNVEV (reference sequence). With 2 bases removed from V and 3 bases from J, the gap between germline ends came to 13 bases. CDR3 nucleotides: TGTGCCAGCAGTTTAGTCGCGACGGGATACACCGGGGAGCTGTTTTTT. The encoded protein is CASSLVATGYTGELFF.

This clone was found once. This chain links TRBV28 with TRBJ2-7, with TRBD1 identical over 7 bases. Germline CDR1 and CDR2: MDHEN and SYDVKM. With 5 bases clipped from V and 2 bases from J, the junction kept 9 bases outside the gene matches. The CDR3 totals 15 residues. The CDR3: CASSKQGTPAYEQYF. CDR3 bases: TGTGCCAGCAGTAAACAGGGGACGCCTGCCTACGAGCAGTACTTC.

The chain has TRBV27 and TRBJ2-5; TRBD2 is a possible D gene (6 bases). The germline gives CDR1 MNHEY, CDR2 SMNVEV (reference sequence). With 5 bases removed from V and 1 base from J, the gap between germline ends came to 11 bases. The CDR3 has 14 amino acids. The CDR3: CASSLRGLQETQYF. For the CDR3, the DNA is TGTGCCAGCAGTCTCCGGGGACTCCAAGAGACCCAGTACTTC.

The CDR3 protein is CASSAGQVAPKIGEQYF. The DNA of the CDR3 is TGTGCCAGCAGCGCGGGACAGGTAGCCCCAAAAATTGGCGAGCAGTACTTC. The V gene is TRBV5-8, the J gene TRBJ2-7; 8 nucleotides align to TRBD1. Per germline, CDR1 SGHTS and CDR2 YDEGEE. Unmatched junction bases numbered 18, after V lost 4 bases and J lost 6 bases. This CDR3 is 17 amino acids long. The variable domain in full, with the rest retrieved from reference TRBV5-8 and TRBJ2-7, is EAGVTQSPTHLIKTRGQQATLRCSPISGHTSVYWYQQALGLGLQFLLWYDEGEERNRGNFPPRFSGRQFPNYSSELNVNALELEDSALYLCASSAGQVAPKIGEQYFGPGTRLTVT.